Listed here are 11 T cell receptor beta chains from one sample, sequenced in a study of blood T cells in healthy people across ages. A J-beta primer mix and a sample-barcoded 5' primer were used in a second PCR of about 6 to 12 cycles. TCRdb independently ran MiXCR on the 5' RACE reads; one entry per CDR3 protein. The sample has around 1.7 million distinct CDR3 sequences, 28% seen once. Sequencing was done on a sample of blood. Receptor source: a woman aged 25 to 39 in good health.

In DNA, the CDR3 is TGTGCCAGCTCACCTTCAATAAATCAGCCCCAGCATTTT. This gives the protein CASSPSINQPQHF. The gene calls are TRBV18 and TRBJ1-5; no reliable D call. This CDR3 region has 13 residues. Per germline, CDR1 KGHSH and CDR2 LQKENI. Trimming took 3 bases from V and 4 from J, leaving 7 bases between them.

The rearrangement joins TRBV12-3 or TRBV12-4 to TRBJ1-1, with D uncertain. V was trimmed by 4 bases and J by 4 bases, leaving 7 bases between them. The CDR3 contains 12 residues. CDR3 loop: CASSYYPTEAFF. The CDR3 nucleotides are TGTGCCAGCAGTTATTACCCCACTGAAGCTTTCTTT.

This clonotype was seen many times. The chain carries TRBV4-3 and TRBJ2-7; 9 bases fit TRBD1. The CDR3 covers 15 residues. CDR1 is LGHNA, CDR2 YSLEER, per germline. Trimming cost V 3 bases and J 0 bases; bases outside gene matches: 3. CDR3 sequence: CASSQRQGVSYEQYF. The CDR3 bases are TGCGCCAGCAGCCAGCGACAGGGGGTCTCCTACGAGCAGTACTTC.

The chain joins TRBV19 to TRBJ1-1; D may be TRBD1 (6 bases). Deletions cut 5 bases from V and 1 base from J, with 11 bases between. Germline CDR1 reads LNHDA; CDR2 reads SQIVND (reference sequence). This CDR3 comprises 14 residues. In DNA, the CDR3 is TGTGCCAGTAGTCGGGACATCGAGAACACTGAAGCTTTCTTT. It encodes CASSRDIENTEAFF.

The rearrangement joins TRBV20-1 to TRBJ2-1; D is undetermined. Near its end, the DNA agrees better with TRBJ2-7, so the J call may be wrong. Germline V gene lookup returns CDR1 DFQATT and CDR2 SNEGSKA (reference sequence). The CDR3 contains 13 residues. CDR3 loop: CSASWRTYNEQYF. The CDR3 coding sequence is TGCAGTGCTAGTTGGCGCACATACAATGAGCAGTACTTC.

This chain joins TRBV7-2 and TRBJ2-5, with D possibly TRBD1 on 5 matching bases. V was clipped by 5 bases and J by 11 bases, with 15 bases between them. The germline CDR1 and CDR2 sequences are SGHTA and FQGNSA. The CDR3 sequence is 12 residues long. The CDR3 bases are TGTGCCAGCAGCGTAGACAGCTCTCAGCAGTACTTC. This codes for CASSVDSSQQYF.

The chain has TRBV2 and TRBJ2-5, with no clear D. CDR3 length: 12 amino acids. The V and J ends lost 6 bases and 2 bases respectively, with 7 bases between them. Germline CDR1 SNHLY, CDR2 FYNNEI. The CDR3 region has the DNA TGTGCCAGCAGACTTTTTCAAGAGACCCAGTACTTC. This sequence encodes CASRLFQETQYF.

A word on this clonotype: This sequence may be a read error, since a much larger clone differs from it by one base. The V and J genes are TRBV27 and TRBJ1-5; D is ambiguous. Germline V gives CDR1 MNHEY, CDR2 SMNVEV (reference sequence). CDR3 size: 13 residues. The CDR3 loop is CASRLWENQPQHF. CDR3 sequence (DNA): TGTGCCAGCAGGTTATGGGAGAATCAGCCCCAGCATTTT.

In its sample, this clonotype was seen a few times. For the CDR3, the DNA is TGTGCCAGCTCACCCGGGACTAGCCCGGTATATGAGCAGTTCTTC. As protein: CASSPGTSPVYEQFF. The V and J genes are TRBV18 and TRBJ2-1; 9 nucleotides align to TRBD2. This CDR3 has 15 residues. Germline CDR1 KGHSH, CDR2 LQKENI. V trimming: 3 bases; J trimming: 8 bases; junction bases outside the gene matches: 8.

This clonotype was observed once. This is likely an artifact of a read error, given a far larger clone one base away. The chain couples TRBV5-1 to TRBJ2-5; 7 bases map to TRBD2. Per the germline V gene, CDR1 is SGHRS and CDR2 is YFSETQ. CDR3 length: 12 residues. V shed 4 bases, J shed 11 bases, and the junction held 8 bases outside the gene matches. CDR3 bases: TGCGCCAGCAGCCAGGAGCGGGATGAGCAGTACTTC. This sequence encodes CASSQERDEQYF.

The CDR3 nucleotides are TGTGCCAGCAGACAGGATGATAGCAATCAGCCCCAGCATTTT. Translating gives CASRQDDSNQPQHF. V is TRBV2 and J is TRBJ1-5; TRBD1 might be the D (5 bases). CDR3 size: 14 residues. With 6 bases removed from V and 0 bases from J, the gap between germline ends came to 9 bases. Germline CDR1 SNHLY, CDR2 FYNNEI.